This is a list of T cell receptor beta chains from one sample in a study of blood T cells in healthy people across ages. In TCRdb, the 5' RACE reads were re-called with MiXCR into one record per CDR3 protein. The top ten clones hold over 10% of a sample with about 940,000 distinct CDR3 sequences, 48% of them seen once. The specimen sequenced was blood. These receptors originate from a man aged 25 to 40 in good health. Each CDR3 is given with its conserved first and last residue. The order of the fields is V gene, clone size, J gene, D gene, CDR3 length, CDR3 DNA, CDR3 protein. The D gene is left open where the match is weak. Where a row states a size, it is once, few, many or the class of an expanded clone; other rows omit it.

TRBV20-1	.	TRBJ2-3	.	15	TGCAGTGCATTGGACGCCGGGACGGACACAGATACGCAGTATTTT	CSALDAGTDTDTQYF
TRBV11-2	.	TRBJ2-3	TRBD2	15	TGTGCCAGCAGTTCAGGGACTAGCGGGGTGGATACGCAGTATTTT	CASSSGTSGVDTQYF
TRBV29-1	few	TRBJ2-3	.	15	TGCAGCGTTGAAGATCTTGGATACCACACAGATACGCAGTATTTT	CSVEDLGYHTDTQYF
TRBV20-1	.	TRBJ2-3	TRBD2	16	TGCAGTGCTAGGCTCATTTCCGGGACTACCACAGATACGCAGTATTTT	CSARLISGTTTDTQYF
TRBV2	.	TRBJ1-1	TRBD1	14	TGTGCCAGCAGTAAAGGGGGCGTCGGCACTGAAGCTTTCTTT	CASSKGGVGTEAFF
TRBV12-3/TRBV12-4	.	TRBJ2-1	.	18	TGTGCCAGCAGTCCTCCTTATGGGGTGTCCAGCTCCTACAATGAGCAGTTCTTC	CASSPPYGVSSSYNEQFF
TRBV6-1	.	TRBJ2-3	.	15	TGTGCCAGCAGTGAATATTCAGGAATCACAGATACGCAGTATTTT	CASSEYSGITDTQYF
TRBV20-1	once	TRBJ1-2	.	12	TGCAGTGCTATCTTTCGATGGGGTGGCTACACCTTC	CSAIFRWGGYTF
TRBV7-2	.	TRBJ2-3	.	13	TGTGCCAGCAGCTCGACTATCACAGATACGCAGTATTTT	CASSSTITDTQYF
TRBV29-1	few	TRBJ1-2	.	14	TGCAGCGTTGGGTCCCAGGGGTCTAACTATGGCTACACCTTC	CSVGSQGSNYGYTF
TRBV7-9	.	TRBJ2-1	.	14	TGTGCCAGCAGCTGGACTGATTCCTACAATGAGCAGTTCTTC	CASSWTDSYNEQFF
TRBV9	many	TRBJ2-1	.	15	TGTGCCAGCAGCGAACAGGTTGGGACCTACAATGAGCAGTTCTTC	CASSEQVGTYNEQFF
TRBV6-6	.	TRBJ1-6	.	12	TGTGCCACCAAGCACCGGAATTCACCCCTCCACTTT	CATKHRNSPLHF
TRBV7-2	.	TRBJ2-7	TRBD1	14	TGTGCCAGCAGCGAGACAGGGGACGACTACGAGCAGTACTTC	CASSETGDDYEQYF
TRBV6-1	few	TRBJ2-3	TRBD2	16	TGTGCCAGCAGTGCACTAGCGGGGGCTAGCACAGATACGCAGTATTTT	CASSALAGASTDTQYF
TRBV4-2	.	TRBJ2-3	TRBD2	18	TGTGCCAGCAGCCAAGATCCGGACGGCGGGGGACGGAAAGACACGCAGTATTTT	CASSQDPDGGGRKDTQYF
TRBV2	.	TRBJ1-5	.	13	TGTGCCAGTCGGACAGAAGCGAAACAGCCCCAGCATTTT	CASRTEAKQPQHF
TRBV6-5	.	TRBJ2-6	TRBD1	16	TGTGCCAGCAGGGAACGACAGGGTTCTGGGGCCAAGGTCCTGACTTTC	CASRERQGSGAKVLTF
TRBV6-2/TRBV6-3	few	TRBJ2-3	.	15	TGTGCCAGCAGTTATCAAACTAGAGGAACAGATACGCAGTATTTT	CASSYQTRGTDTQYF
TRBV3-1	.	TRBJ2-1	TRBD1	15	TGTGCCAGCAGCCTCGCAGGGCAGGGGGCACGGGAGCAGTTCTTC	CASSLAGQGAREQFF
TRBV20-1	.	TRBJ2-3	.	14	TGCAGTGCTAGAGAGGCTAGGTACACAGATACGCAGTATTTT	CSAREARYTDTQYF
TRBV6-5	once	TRBJ1-1	.	14	TGTGCCAGCAGGGGCGGGTCCCAGAACACTGAAGCTTTCTTT	CASRGGSQNTEAFF
TRBV29-1	.	TRBJ2-2	.	12	TGCAGCGTCGAGATATACACCGGGGAGCTGTTTTTT	CSVEIYTGELFF
TRBV12-3/TRBV12-4	.	TRBJ2-3	.	16	TGTGCCAGCAGTTTAGTTTTCCCATCGGGGGCGGATACGCAGTATTTT	CASSLVFPSGADTQYF
TRBV11-2	.	TRBJ2-7	TRBD2	16	TGTGCCAGCAGCTTAGATAAAGCCAGGGAGGGCTACGAGCAGTACTTC	CASSLDKAREGYEQYF
TRBV9	few	TRBJ2-6	.	18	TGTGCCAGCAACCGAAACAGGCGGACGAGTTCTGGGGCCAACGTCCTGACTTTC	CASNRNRRTSSGANVLTF
TRBV5-6	.	TRBJ2-7	TRBD1	13	TGTGCCAGCAGCGTGCAGGGGGTCCACGAGCAGTACTTC	CASSVQGVHEQYF
TRBV4-1	many	TRBJ2-4	.	17	TGCGCCAGCAGCCAAGTCGGACAGGGAGGGAGCAAAAACATTCAGTACTTC	CASSQVGQGGSKNIQYF
TRBV20-1	few	TRBJ2-3	.	13	TGCAGTGCGACTGGGACTTCCCAGGGTACGCAGTATTTT	CSATGTSQGTQYF
TRBV7-6	.	TRBJ2-3	.	14	TGTGCCAGCAGCCGCCACCTCGGCACAGATACGCAGTATTTT	CASSRHLGTDTQYF
TRBV20-1	.	TRBJ2-3	TRBD2	14	TGCAGTGCTAGACGTAGCGGGGGCACAGATATGCAGTATTTT	CSARRSGGTDMQYF
TRBV4-1	.	TRBJ2-7	.	15	TGCGCCAGCAGCCAAGCCCGGGACTCCTACGACGAGCAGTACTTC	CASSQARDSYDEQYF
TRBV12-3/TRBV12-4	few	TRBJ2-1	TRBD1	17	TGTGCCAGCAGTATCGCCGGGACAGGCTCTGGGTACAATGAGCAGTTCTTC	CASSIAGTGSGYNEQFF
TRBV5-6	few	TRBJ2-5	.	13	TGTGCCAGCAGCTTGTGGCCCCAAGAGACCCAGTACTTC	CASSLWPQETQYF
TRBV20-1	few	TRBJ2-7	.	14	TGCAGTGCCGGAACAGGGATACGGGCCTACGAGCAGTACTTC	CSAGTGIRAYEQYF
TRBV6-1	once	TRBJ1-1	.	13	TGTGCCATCTGCCCCCAGCCGAACGCTGAAGCTTTCTTT	CAICPQPNAEAFF
TRBV14	few	TRBJ2-1	.	17	TGTGCCAGCAGCCCCGGACCTAGGACTTCATACCACAATGAGCAGTTCTTC	CASSPGPRTSYHNEQFF
TRBV29-1	few	TRBJ2-7	.	14	TGCAGCGTGCTTGGGGGATCCCAGAAGGACGAGCAGTACTTC	CSVLGGSQKDEQYF
TRBV6-5	.	TRBJ2-1	.	15	TGTGCCAGCAGGGAACAGCGTTCACAATCGAGTGAGCAGTTCTTC	CASREQRSQSSEQFF
TRBV7-3	few	TRBJ1-1	.	15	TGTGCCAGCAGCTTAAACTCTGGGGGGAACACTGAAGCTTTCTTT	CASSLNSGGNTEAFF
TRBV29-1	few	TRBJ2-5	.	13	TGCAGCGTCATACCCAGGGATCAAGAGACCCAGTACTTC	CSVIPRDQETQYF
TRBV7-3	once	TRBJ2-5	TRBD2	18	TGTACCAGCAGCGCAAATACCGACTTAGCGGGGGATCAAGAGACCCAGTACTTC	CTSSANTDLAGDQETQYF
TRBV2	once	TRBJ2-5	.	12	TGTGCCAGGACAGCTACGCAAGAGACCCAGTACTTC	CARTATQETQYF
TRBV25-1	once	TRBJ2-6	TRBD1	18	TGTGCCAGCAGTGACCCGCCGGGACAGGGCTCTGGGGCCAACGTCCTGACTTTC	CASSDPPGQGSGANVLTF